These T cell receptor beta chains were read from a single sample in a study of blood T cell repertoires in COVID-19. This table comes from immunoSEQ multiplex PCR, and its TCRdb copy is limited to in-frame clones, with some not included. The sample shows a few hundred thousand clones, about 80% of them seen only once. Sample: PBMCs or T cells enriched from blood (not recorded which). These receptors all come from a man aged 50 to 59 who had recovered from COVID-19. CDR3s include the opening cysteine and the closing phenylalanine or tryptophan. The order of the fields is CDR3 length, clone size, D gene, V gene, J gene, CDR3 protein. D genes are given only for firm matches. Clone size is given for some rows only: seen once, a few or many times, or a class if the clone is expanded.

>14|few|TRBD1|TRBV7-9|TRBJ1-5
CASSIDRVNQPQHF
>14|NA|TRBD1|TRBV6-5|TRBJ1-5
CASSSTGVAQPQHF
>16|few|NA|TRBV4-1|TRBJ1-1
CASSQGEWHLNTEAFF
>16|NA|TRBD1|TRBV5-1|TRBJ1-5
CASSLDGQGSYQPQHF
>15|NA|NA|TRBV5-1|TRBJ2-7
CASSFGGVSSYEQYF
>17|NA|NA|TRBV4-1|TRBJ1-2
CASSQDRTRAGPYGYTF
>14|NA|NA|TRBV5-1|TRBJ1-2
CASSLRGYGYGYTF
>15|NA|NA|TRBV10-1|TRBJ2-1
CASSERGSSYNEQFF
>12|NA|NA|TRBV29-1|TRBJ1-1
CSVGEGNTEAFF
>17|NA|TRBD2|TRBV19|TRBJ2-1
CASSPGTSGTAYNEQFF
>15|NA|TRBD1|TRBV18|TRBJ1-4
CASSPSIGGDEKLFF
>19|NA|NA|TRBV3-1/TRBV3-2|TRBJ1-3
CASSRGRGLTLNSGNTIYF
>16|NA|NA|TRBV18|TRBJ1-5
CASSRTGQILYQPQHF
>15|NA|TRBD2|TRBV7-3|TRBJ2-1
CASSKGLAVHNEQFF
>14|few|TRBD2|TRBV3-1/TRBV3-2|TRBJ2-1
CASSRRVSGVEQFF
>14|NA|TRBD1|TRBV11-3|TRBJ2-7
CASSPRQGSYEQYF
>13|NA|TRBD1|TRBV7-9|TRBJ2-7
CASRQGAGYEQYF
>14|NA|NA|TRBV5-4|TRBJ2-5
CASSGSAGQETQYF
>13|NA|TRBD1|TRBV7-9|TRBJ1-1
CASSPGQGTEAFF
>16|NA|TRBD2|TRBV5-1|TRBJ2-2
CASSLRTSGSAGELFF
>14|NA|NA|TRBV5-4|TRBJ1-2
CASSPTTLAYGYTF
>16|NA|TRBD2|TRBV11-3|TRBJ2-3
CASSARLAGGQDTQYF
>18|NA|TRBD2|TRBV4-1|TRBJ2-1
CASSHGTSGGVVYNEQFF
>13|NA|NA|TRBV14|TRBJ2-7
CASSRGQLYEQYF
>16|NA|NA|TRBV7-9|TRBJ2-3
CASSLRSGVPTDTQYF
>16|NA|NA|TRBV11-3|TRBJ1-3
CASSPRVRAPGNTIYF
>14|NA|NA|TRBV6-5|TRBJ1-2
CASTQGGDGRRYTF
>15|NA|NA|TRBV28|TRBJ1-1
CASSLGGLWNTEAFF
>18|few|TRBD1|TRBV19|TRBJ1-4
CASSIRAPSGGSREKLFF
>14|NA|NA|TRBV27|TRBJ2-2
CASKVYRNTGELFF
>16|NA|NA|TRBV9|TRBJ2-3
CASSVEDSGHTDTQYF
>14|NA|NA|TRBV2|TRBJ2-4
CASRLIVAKNIQYF
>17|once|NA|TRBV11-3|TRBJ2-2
CASSKSSGRTGSGELFF
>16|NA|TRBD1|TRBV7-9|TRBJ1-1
CASSLAPGQGGTEAFF
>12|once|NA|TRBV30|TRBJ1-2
CAWNGAGYGYTF
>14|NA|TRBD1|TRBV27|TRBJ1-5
CASSGDRAGQPQHF
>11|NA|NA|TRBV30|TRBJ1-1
CAWSVQSEAFF
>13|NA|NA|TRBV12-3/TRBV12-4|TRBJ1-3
CASRGQIGNTIYF
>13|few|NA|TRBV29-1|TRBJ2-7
CSVGPGLQYEQYF
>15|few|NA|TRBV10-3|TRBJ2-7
CAISGSLYSSYEQYF
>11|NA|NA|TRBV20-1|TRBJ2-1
CSANSGTYQFF
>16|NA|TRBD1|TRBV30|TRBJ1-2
CAWSLVDPGQGGGYTF
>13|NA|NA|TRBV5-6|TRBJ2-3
CASSEEVTDTQYF
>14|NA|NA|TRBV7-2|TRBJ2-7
CASSLEIQGSEQYF
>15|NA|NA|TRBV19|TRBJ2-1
CASRPTTNSYNEQFF
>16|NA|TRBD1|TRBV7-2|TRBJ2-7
CASSFGPGTASYEQYF
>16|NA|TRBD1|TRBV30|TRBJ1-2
CAWTPTGTGVPYGYTF
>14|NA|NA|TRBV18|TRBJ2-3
CASSPPRGSYTQYF